The T cell receptor (beta chain) under discussion was sequenced for a study of T-cell memory formation after mild COVID-19. Study-wide background: TCR clustering was largely donor specific. General observations from the study: Shrinking CD4+ clones were chiefly CM and EM; CD8+ ones were chiefly EMRA.

Germline V CDR1 and CDR2: MNHNY, SVGAGI (reference sequence). This CDR3 has 17 amino acids. The J segment lost 4 bases and the V segment lost 5 bases, leaving 9 bases of the junction unmatched. 5'RACE primed from the constant segment yielded TCR alpha and TCR beta cDNA libraries bearing sample barcodes and UMIs. TCRdb called the 5' RACE reads again in MiXCR, with one record for every CDR3 protein. The table shows under 350,000 distinct CDR3 sequences, with 15% to 20% occurring only once. About this clonotype: Its target is not known.

The clonotype comes from a man younger than 30 who had mild COVID-19 (a few samples of this study predate the infection). Cell type and time point are not known. This rearrangement joins TRBV6-6 to TRBJ2-3, with 13 bases lining up with TRBD2. Material: PBMCs or a T cell subset sorted from them (not recorded which). The CDR3 sequence: CASSTLLAGGPADTQYF. The CDR3 DNA reads TGTGCCAGCAGTACCTTACTAGCGGGGGGGCCCGCAGATACGCAGTATTTT.